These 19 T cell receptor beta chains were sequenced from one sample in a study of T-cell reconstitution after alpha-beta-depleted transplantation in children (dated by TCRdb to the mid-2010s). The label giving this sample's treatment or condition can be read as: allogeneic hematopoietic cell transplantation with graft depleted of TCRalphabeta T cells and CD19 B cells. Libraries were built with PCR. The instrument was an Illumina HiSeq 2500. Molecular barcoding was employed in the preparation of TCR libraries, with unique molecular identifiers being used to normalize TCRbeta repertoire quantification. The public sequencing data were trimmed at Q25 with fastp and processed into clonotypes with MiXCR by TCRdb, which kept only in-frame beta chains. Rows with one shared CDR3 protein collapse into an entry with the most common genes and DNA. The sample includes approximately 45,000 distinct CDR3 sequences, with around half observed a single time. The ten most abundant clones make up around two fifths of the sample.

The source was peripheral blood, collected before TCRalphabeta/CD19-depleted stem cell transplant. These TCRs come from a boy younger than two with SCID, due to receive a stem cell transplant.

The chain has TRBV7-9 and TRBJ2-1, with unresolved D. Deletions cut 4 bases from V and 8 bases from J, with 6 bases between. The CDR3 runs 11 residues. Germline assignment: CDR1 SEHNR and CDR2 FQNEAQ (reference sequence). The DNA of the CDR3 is TGTGCCAGCAGCTCCGCGTATGAGCAGTTCTTC. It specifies CASSSAYEQFF.

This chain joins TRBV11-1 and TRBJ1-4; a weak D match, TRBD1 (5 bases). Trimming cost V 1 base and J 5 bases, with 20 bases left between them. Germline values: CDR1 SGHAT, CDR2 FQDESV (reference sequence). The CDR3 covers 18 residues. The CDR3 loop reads CASSLVARPTERNEKLFF. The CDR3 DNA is TGTGCCAGCAGCTTAGTAGCCCGGCCGACAGAGAGAAATGAAAAACTGTTTTTT.

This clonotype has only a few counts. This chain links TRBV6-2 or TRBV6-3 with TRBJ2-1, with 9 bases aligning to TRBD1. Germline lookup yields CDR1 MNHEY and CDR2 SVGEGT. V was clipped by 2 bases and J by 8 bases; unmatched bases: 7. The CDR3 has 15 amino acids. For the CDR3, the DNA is TGTGCCAGCAGTTACGGGACAGGGAGTGGAGATGAGCAGTTCTTC. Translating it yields CASSYGTGSGDEQFF.

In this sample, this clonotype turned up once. CDR3 loop: CASRAGSNQPQHF. The CDR3 DNA sequence: TGTGCCTCACGGGCAGGGAGCAATCAGCCCCAGCATTTT. The V call is TRBV6-6, the J call TRBJ1-5; weak D call: TRBD1 (5 bases). Looked up from germline, CDR1 is MNHNY and CDR2 is SVGAGI (reference sequence). Trimming took off 11 bases at V and 1 base at J, with 12 bases between the two ends. CDR3 length: 13 residues.

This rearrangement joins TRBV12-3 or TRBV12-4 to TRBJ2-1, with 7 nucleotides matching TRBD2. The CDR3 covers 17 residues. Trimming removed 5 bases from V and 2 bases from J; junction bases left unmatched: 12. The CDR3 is CASSMNSGAAAYNEQFF. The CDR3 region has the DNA TGTGCCAGCAGTATGAACAGCGGGGCTGCGGCCTACAATGAGCAGTTCTTC.

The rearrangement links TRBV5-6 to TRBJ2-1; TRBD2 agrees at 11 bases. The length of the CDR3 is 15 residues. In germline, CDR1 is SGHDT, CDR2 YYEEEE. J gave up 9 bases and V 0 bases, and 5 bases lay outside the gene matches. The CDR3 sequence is CASSLELAGEGEQFF. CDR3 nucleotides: TGTGCCAGCAGCTTGGAACTAGCGGGGGAAGGTGAGCAGTTCTTC.

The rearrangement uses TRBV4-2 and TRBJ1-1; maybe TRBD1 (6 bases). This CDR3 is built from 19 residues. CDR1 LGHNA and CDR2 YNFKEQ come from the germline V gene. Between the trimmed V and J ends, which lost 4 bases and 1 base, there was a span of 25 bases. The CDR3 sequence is CASSLPLLTGGGGNTEAFF. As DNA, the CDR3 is TGTGCCAGCAGCCTCCCTTTATTGACAGGAGGCGGGGGGAACACTGAAGCTTTCTTT.

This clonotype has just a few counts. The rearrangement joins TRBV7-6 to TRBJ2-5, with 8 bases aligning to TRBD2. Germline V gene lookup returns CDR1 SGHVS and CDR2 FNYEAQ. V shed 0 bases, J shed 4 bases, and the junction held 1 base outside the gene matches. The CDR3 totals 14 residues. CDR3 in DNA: TGTGCCAGCAGCTTAGCTGGGACTAGAGAGACCCAGTACTTC. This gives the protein CASSLAGTRETQYF. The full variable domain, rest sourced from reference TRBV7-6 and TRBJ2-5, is GAGVSQSPRYKVTKRGQDVALRCDPISGHVSLYWYRQALGQGPEFLTYFNYEAQQDKSGLPNDRFSAERPEGSISTLTIQRTEQRDSAMYRCASSLAGTRETQYFGPGTRLLVL.

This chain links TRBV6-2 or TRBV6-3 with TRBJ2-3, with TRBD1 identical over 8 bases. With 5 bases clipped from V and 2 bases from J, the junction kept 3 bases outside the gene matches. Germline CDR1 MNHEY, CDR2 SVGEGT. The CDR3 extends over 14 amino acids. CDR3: CASSRTGLTDTQYF. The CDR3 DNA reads TGTGCCAGCAGTCGGACAGGGCTCACAGATACGCAGTATTTT.

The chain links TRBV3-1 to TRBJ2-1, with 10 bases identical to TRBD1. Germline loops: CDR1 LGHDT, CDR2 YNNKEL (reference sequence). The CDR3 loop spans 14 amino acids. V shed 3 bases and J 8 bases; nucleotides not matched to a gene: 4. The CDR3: CASSQRGTGDEQFF. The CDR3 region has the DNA TGTGCCAGCAGCCAGCGCGGGACAGGGGATGAGCAGTTCTTC.

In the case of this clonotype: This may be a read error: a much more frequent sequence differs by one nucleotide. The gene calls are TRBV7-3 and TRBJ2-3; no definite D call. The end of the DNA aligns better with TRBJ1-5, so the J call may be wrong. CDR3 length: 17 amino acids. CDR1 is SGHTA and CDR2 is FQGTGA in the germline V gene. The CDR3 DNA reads TGTGCCAGCAGCCCCCGACTAGCGGCAGGACTCACAGATACGCAGCATTTT. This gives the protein CASSPRLAAGLTDTQHF.

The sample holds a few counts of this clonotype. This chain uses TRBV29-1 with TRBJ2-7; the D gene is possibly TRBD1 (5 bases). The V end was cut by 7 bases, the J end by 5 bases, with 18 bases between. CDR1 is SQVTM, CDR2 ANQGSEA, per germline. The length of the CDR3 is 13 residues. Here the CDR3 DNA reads TGCAGCGCCCAAATGGCAGGGTTCCACGAGCAGTACTTC. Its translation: CSAQMAGFHEQYF.

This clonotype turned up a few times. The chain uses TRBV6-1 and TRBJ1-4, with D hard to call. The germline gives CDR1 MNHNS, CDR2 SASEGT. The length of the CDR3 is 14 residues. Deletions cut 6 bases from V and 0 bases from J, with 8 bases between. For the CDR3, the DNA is TGTGCCAGCAGGTCAGGAGCAACTAATGAAAAACTGTTTTTT. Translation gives CASRSGATNEKLFF.

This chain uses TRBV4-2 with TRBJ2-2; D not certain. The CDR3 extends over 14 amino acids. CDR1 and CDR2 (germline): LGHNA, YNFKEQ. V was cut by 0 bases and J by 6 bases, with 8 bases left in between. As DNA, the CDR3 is TGTGCCAGCAGCCAAGATTTTAGGTCCGGGGAGCTGTTTTTT. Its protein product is CASSQDFRSGELFF.

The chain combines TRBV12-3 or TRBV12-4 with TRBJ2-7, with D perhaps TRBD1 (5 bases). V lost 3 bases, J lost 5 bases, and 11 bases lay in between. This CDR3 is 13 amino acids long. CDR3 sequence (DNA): TGTGCCAGCAGTTTGTACAGGAGCGACGAGCAGTACTTC. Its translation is CASSLYRSDEQYF.

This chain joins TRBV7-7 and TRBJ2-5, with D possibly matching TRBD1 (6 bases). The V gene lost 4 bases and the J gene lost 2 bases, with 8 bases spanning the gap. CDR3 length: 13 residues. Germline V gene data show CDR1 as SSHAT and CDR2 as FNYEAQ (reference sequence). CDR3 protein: CASSSGQQETQYF. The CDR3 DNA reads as TGTGCCAGCAGCTCCGGACAGCAAGAGACCCAGTACTTC.

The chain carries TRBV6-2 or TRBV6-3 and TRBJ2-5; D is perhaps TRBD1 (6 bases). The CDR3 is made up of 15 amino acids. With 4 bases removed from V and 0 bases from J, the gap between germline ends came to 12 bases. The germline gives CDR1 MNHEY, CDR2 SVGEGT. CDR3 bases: TGTGCCAGCAGTTCGGGACAAAAGTACCAAGAGACCCAGTACTTC. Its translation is CASSSGQKYQETQYF.

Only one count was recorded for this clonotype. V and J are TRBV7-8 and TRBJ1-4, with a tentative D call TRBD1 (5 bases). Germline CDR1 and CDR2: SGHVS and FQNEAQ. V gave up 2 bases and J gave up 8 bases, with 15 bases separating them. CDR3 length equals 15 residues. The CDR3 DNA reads TGTGCCAGCAGCTTAAAGGAGGGGATAGGCGAAAAACTGTTTTTT. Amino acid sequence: CASSLKEGIGEKLFF.

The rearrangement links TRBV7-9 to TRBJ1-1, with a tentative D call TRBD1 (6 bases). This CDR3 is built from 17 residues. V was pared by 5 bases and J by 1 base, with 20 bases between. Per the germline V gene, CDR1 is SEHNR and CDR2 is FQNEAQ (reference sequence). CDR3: CASSPGQWGAWNTEAFF. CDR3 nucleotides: TGTGCCAGCAGCCCCGGTCAGTGGGGGGCATGGAACACTGAAGCTTTCTTT.